These T cell receptor beta chains were read from a single sample in a study of T cells after posttransplantation cyclophosphamide. Sequencing was performed with immunoSEQ multiplex PCR; in TCRdb, only in-frame clones are kept and a portion is missing. The profile covers approximately 24,000 clones, none occurring a single time. Sequenced material: PBMCs. Receptors originate from a woman aged 60-70 years in good health, CMV-negative, and a related stem cell transplant donor. CDR3s include the opening cysteine and the closing phenylalanine or tryptophan. A D gene is named only where the DNA matches it firmly. The size entry is marked missing in some rows and otherwise reads once, few, many or a size class.

D gene	clone size	J gene	V gene	CDR3 DNA	CDR3 protein
NA	many	TRBJ1-5	TRBV4-1	TGCGCCAGCAGCCAAGAAGGAGGGGCGGGCAATCAGCCCCAGCATTTT	CASSQEGGAGNQPQHF
TRBD1	NA	TRBJ2-5	TRBV19	TGTGCCAGTAGTACTACAGGGGCTGGGACCCAGTACTTC	CASSTTGAGTQYF
NA	many	TRBJ1-1	TRBV2	TGTGCCAGCAGTGTGTTAGGGGTTGGCACTGAAGCTTTCTTT	CASSVLGVGTEAFF
NA	many	TRBJ1-1	TRBV6-5	TGTGCCAGCAGACAGGGCCTGGTGACTGAAGCTTTCTTT	CASRQGLVTEAFF
NA	many	TRBJ2-7	TRBV7-2	TGTGCCAGCAGCTTAGGAGGGAGCTCCCTCGAGCAGTACTTC	CASSLGGSSLEQYF
TRBD1	many	TRBJ1-6	TRBV6-5	TGTGCCAGCAGTGGACAGGGTATTAATTCACCCCTCCACTTT	CASSGQGINSPLHF
NA	many	TRBJ2-2	TRBV19	TGTGCCAGTACAGGGCTTGCGAACACCGGGGAGCTGTTTTTT	CASTGLANTGELFF
NA	many	TRBJ2-7	TRBV9	TGTGCCAGCAGCGCCCTACCGACTAGGGACGAGCAGTACTTC	CASSALPTRDEQYF
NA	many	TRBJ1-1	TRBV19	TGTGCCAGTAGCCTTTACACTGAAGCTTTCTTT	CASSLYTEAFF
NA	many	TRBJ2-5	TRBV7-2	TGTGCCAGCAGCTTGGACTGGGGGACCCAGTACTTC	CASSLDWGTQYF
NA	few	TRBJ2-1	TRBV5-1	TGCGCCAGCAGCTTCGGAGGGTACAATGAGCAGTTCTTC	CASSFGGYNEQFF
TRBD1	many	TRBJ2-1	TRBV6-1	TGTGCCAGCAGTGAAGGGGACAGGGCTTACAATGAGCAGTTCTTC	CASSEGDRAYNEQFF
NA	many	TRBJ2-7	TRBV6-5	TGTGCCAGTAAAGGGACAAACTACGAGCAGTACTTC	CASKGTNYEQYF
NA	many	TRBJ1-5	TRBV19	TGTGCCAGTAGTGCCAAGGCCAGTACAGGGAAAGAGCCCCAGCATTTT	CASSAKASTGKEPQHF
TRBD1	many	TRBJ2-1	TRBV19	TGTGCCAGTAGTATCCGGACAGGGGATGCATACAATGAGCAGTTCTTC	CASSIRTGDAYNEQFF
TRBD1	many	TRBJ2-5	TRBV5-1	TGCGCCAGCAGCTGGGCCCAGGGGGCATTAGAGACCCAGTACTTC	CASSWAQGALETQYF
NA	NA	TRBJ1-2	TRBV7-9	TGTGCCAGCAGCCGCACCCAGGGACTGTCAGCTAACTATGGCTACACCTTC	CASSRTQGLSANYGYTF
NA	few	TRBJ1-3	TRBV9	TGTGCCAGCAGCGCTCAGGGCTCTGGAAACACCATATATTTT	CASSAQGSGNTIYF
TRBD2	NA	TRBJ2-5	TRBV5-4	TGTGCCAGCAGCGCGGGGCGGGGGGAGACCCAGTACTTC	CASSAGRGETQYF
NA	few	TRBJ2-2	TRBV7-6	TGTGCCAGCAGCTCCCTGTCGGCGGGTAACACCGGGGAGCTGTTTTTT	CASSSLSAGNTGELFF
NA	many	TRBJ2-3	TRBV28	TGTGCCAGCGCTATCGGGGGTCTTAGAACCGATACGCAGTATTTT	CASAIGGLRTDTQYF
TRBD1	many	TRBJ1-2	TRBV5-1	TGCGCCAGCAGCACAACAGGGGTTTATGGCTACACCTTC	CASSTTGVYGYTF
NA	many	TRBJ2-7	TRBV2	TGTGCCAGCAGCGTCTACGAGCAGTACTTC	CASSVYEQYF
NA	many	TRBJ1-2	TRBV6-5	TGTGCCAGCAGTCCCCCAGGGGTACCGAACTATGGCTACACCTTC	CASSPPGVPNYGYTF
NA	many	TRBJ1-1	TRBV2	TGTGCCAGCAGTGAATGGGGGGAGGGAGACACTGAAGCTTTCTTT	CASSEWGEGDTEAFF
TRBD2	many	TRBJ2-1	TRBV2	TGTGCCAGCAGTGAAGTGGGCGGGAGTAACAATGAGCAGTTCTTC	CASSEVGGSNNEQFF
TRBD1	many	TRBJ1-6	TRBV4-3	TGCGCCAGCAGCCAAGTAACAGGGGGCAATTCACCCCTCCACTTT	CASSQVTGGNSPLHF
NA	many	TRBJ2-6	TRBV7-9	TGTGCCAGCAGCTTAGAAATAGGGAGCGGGGCCAACGTCCTGACTTTC	CASSLEIGSGANVLTF
NA	NA	TRBJ2-3	TRBV4-2	TGTGCCAGCAGCCGAGGGTCCACAGATACGCAGTATTTT	CASSRGSTDTQYF
NA	many	TRBJ2-7	TRBV6-5	TGTGCCAGCAGTTACTTCACAGCCCCTACCGAGCAGTACTTC	CASSYFTAPTEQYF
NA	many	TRBJ2-1	TRBV5-1	TGCGCCAGCAGTTCTCAGTATGAGCAGTTCTTC	CASSSQYEQFF
TRBD1	many	TRBJ1-5	TRBV19	TGTGCCAGTAGTATGCGACAGGGACGCCAGCCCCAGCATTTT	CASSMRQGRQPQHF
TRBD1	many	TRBJ2-7	TRBV5-4	TGTGCCAGCAGTCCTAACCCGGGACAGGGAACCTACGAGCAGTACTTC	CASSPNPGQGTYEQYF
NA	few	TRBJ2-7	TRBV21-1	TGTGCCAGCAGTCCAGAGGGGGAGTACGAGCAGTACTTC	CASSPEGEYEQYF
NA	NA	TRBJ2-7	TRBV7-9	TGTGCCAGCAGCTTAATTGGGCCAAGCTCCTACGAGCAGTACTTC	CASSLIGPSSYEQYF
NA	NA	TRBJ2-1	TRBV2	TGTGCCAGCAGTGACCGGGTGGCCTACAATGAGCAGTTCTTC	CASSDRVAYNEQFF
NA	many	TRBJ1-5	TRBV5-1	TGCGCCAGCAGCTTGGGGGGAGTGGATCAGCCCCAGCATTTT	CASSLGGVDQPQHF
TRBD2	many	TRBJ2-7	TRBV5-1	TGCGCCAGCAGGCGAACTAGCGCTACCTACTACGAGCAGTACTTC	CASRRTSATYYEQYF
NA	many	TRBJ1-3	TRBV19	TGTGCCAGTGGACAGAGCTCTGGAAACACCATATATTTT	CASGQSSGNTIYF
NA	few	TRBJ2-1	TRBV9	TGTGCCAGCAGCGTAGACTGGAGCTCCTACAATGAGCAGTTCTTC	CASSVDWSSYNEQFF
NA	NA	TRBJ2-2	TRBV9	TGTGCCAGCAGCACGACACAGGGTCCCGACACCGGGGAGCTGTTTTTT	CASSTTQGPDTGELFF
NA	many	TRBJ2-2	TRBV9	TGTGCCAGCAGCGTAGCGGCAGGAACGAACACCGGGGAGCTGTTTTTT	CASSVAAGTNTGELFF
TRBD1	many	TRBJ2-1	TRBV7-8	TGTGCCAGCAGCCGGGGGGACAGGGACAATGAGCAGTTCTTC	CASSRGDRDNEQFF
TRBD2	many	TRBJ2-3	TRBV4-1	TGCGCCAGCAGCCAAGAAGGCGGGGGGGTGGTAGATACGCAGTATTTT	CASSQEGGGVVDTQYF
TRBD1	few	TRBJ2-7	TRBV7-2	TGTGCCAGCAGCAAACAGCCGACAGGGCAGATCTACGAGCAGTACTTC	CASSKQPTGQIYEQYF
TRBD1	many	TRBJ1-2	TRBV6-6	TGTGCCAGCAGCGGACAGGGTAGTTATGGCTACACCTTC	CASSGQGSYGYTF
TRBD2	many	TRBJ2-7	TRBV10-3	TGTGCCTCGAGGGAGACTAGCGGGACCCCCTACGAGCAGTACTTC	CASRETSGTPYEQYF
TRBD2	many	TRBJ2-3	TRBV6-5	TGTGCCAGCAGCAGTAGCGGGGTCACAGATACGCAGTATTTT	CASSSSGVTDTQYF
TRBD2	many	TRBJ2-2	TRBV4-1	TGCGCCAGCAGCCAAGGACTAGCGGGAGTGGCCGGGGAGCTGTTTTTT	CASSQGLAGVAGELFF
TRBD1	many	TRBJ2-5	TRBV7-2	TGTGCCAGCAGCCCCTGGACAGGGAGCCAAGAGACCCAGTACTTC	CASSPWTGSQETQYF
NA	many	TRBJ2-3	TRBV11-1	TGTGCCAGCAGTCCTGAATACGCCTACACAGATACGCAGTATTTT	CASSPEYAYTDTQYF
NA	few	TRBJ2-7	TRBV27	TGTGCCAGCAGGCTCGCAAGCTCCTACGAGCAGTACTTC	CASRLASSYEQYF
TRBD2	many	TRBJ2-1	TRBV7-2	TGTGCCAGCAGCTTAGGCACTAGCGGGAGAGGAAATGAGCAGTTCTTC	CASSLGTSGRGNEQFF
TRBD1	many	TRBJ2-1	TRBV2	TGTGCCAGCTCATCTCCGGGACAGAGCGTGTATGAGCAGTTCTTC	CASSSPGQSVYEQFF
TRBD1	few	TRBJ2-7	TRBV27	TGTGCCAGCAGTGAGAGGGGACAGGGTATGGCCTCCTACGAGCAGTACTTC	CASSERGQGMASYEQYF
NA	many	TRBJ1-5	TRBV15	TGTGCCACCAGCAGAGATCAAGGGGCGAATCAGCCCCAGCATTTT	CATSRDQGANQPQHF
NA	many	TRBJ1-1	TRBV11-1	TGTGCCAGCAGCCCAGCCGGCCAGGGGACAACCTGGGCTGAAGCTTTCTTT	CASSPAGQGTTWAEAFF
TRBD1	many	TRBJ2-5	TRBV6-5	TGTGCCAGCAGTATACAGGGGGCGCGGGAGACCCAGTACTTC	CASSIQGARETQYF